This T cell receptor beta chain was identified in a study of blood T cell repertoires in COVID-19. With 6 bases clipped from V and 0 bases from J, the junction kept 11 bases outside the gene matches. The CDR3 is made up of 17 amino acids. The germline V gene encodes CDR1 SNHLY and CDR2 FYNNEI. This table comes from immunoSEQ multiplex PCR, and its TCRdb copy is limited to in-frame clones, with some not included. The sample shows 200,000 to 300,000 clones, 70% to 85% of them seen only once. The chain couples TRBV2 to TRBJ2-3, with 8 bases lining up with TRBD1. The sequencing sample was made of peripheral blood. The receptor's source is a man older than 75 with acute or convalescent COVID-19. CDR3 loop: CASSARTGQSSTDTQYF. CDR3 in DNA: TGTGCCAGCAGCGCCAGGACAGGGCAGTCTAGCACAGATACGCAGTATTTT.